This T cell receptor beta chain was recorded in a study of blood T cell repertoires in COVID-19. Study context: Spain, Italy and the United States supplied samples that represented acute and convalescent COVID-19. Nucleic acid was either cDNA or gDNA, and it came from T cells, B-cell-depleted T cells, or PBMCs.

Original processing methods: Estimation of nucleated cell counts was performed using reference gene primer amplification. TCRdb keeps only in-frame clones here, not all; method: immunoSEQ multiplex PCR. Clone size and the V and J calls come from that table; the DNA yielded D and trimming. The sample shows approximately 98,000 clones, about 81% of them seen only once. With V trimmed by 1 base and J by 6 bases, 5 bases remained unmatched. The CDR3 is made up of 14 amino acids. In germline, CDR1 is SGHKS, CDR2 YYEKEE (reference sequence). This clone was counted a few times. Sequencing was done on a sample of peripheral blood. This clonotype originated in a man aged 60 to 75 with acute or convalescent COVID-19. The chain is built from TRBV5-5 and TRBJ2-7, with TRBD1 matching over 9 bases. The CDR3 sequence: CASSLSGTGSEQYV. CDR3 DNA: TGTGCCAGCAGCTTGTCCGGGACAGGGTCCGAGCAGTACGTC.